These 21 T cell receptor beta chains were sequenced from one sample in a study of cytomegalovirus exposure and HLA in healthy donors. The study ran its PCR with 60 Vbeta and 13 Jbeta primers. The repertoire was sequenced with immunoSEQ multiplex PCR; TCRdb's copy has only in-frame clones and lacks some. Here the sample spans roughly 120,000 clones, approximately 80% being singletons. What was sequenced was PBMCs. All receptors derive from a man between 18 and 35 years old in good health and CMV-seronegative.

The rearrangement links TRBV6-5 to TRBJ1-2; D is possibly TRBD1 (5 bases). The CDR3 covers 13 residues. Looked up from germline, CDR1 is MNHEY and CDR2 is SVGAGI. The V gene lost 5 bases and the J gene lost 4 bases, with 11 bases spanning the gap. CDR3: CASSVQGGYGYTF. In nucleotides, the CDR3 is TGTGCCAGCAGTGTTCAGGGCGGCTATGGCTACACCTTC.

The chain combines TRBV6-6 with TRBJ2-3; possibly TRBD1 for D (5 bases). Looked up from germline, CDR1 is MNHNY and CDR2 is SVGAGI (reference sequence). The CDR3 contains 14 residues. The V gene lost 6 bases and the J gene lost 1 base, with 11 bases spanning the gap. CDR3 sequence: CASRVGHRTDTQYF. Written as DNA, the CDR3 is TGTGCCAGCAGGGTCGGACACCGCACAGATACGCAGTATTTT.

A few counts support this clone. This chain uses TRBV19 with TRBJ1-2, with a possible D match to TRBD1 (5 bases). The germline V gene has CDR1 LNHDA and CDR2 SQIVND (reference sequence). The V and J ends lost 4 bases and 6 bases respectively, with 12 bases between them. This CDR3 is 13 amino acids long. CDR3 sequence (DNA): TGTGCCAGTAGTACGGACAACAGCCATGGCTACACCTTC. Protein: CASSTDNSHGYTF.

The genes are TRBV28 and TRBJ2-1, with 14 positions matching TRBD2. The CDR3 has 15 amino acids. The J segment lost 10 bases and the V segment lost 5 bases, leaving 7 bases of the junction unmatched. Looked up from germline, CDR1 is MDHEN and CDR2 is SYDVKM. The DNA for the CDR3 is TGTGCCAGCAGTCAAGGGACTAGCGGGAGTCACGAGCAGTTCTTC. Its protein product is CASSQGTSGSHEQFF.

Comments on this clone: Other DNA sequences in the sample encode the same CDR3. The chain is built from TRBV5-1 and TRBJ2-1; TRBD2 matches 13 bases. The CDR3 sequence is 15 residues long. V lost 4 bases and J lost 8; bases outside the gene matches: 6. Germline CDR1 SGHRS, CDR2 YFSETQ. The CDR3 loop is CASSGGLAGSDEQFF. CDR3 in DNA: TGCGCCAGCAGCGGGGGACTAGCGGGGAGCGATGAGCAGTTCTTC.

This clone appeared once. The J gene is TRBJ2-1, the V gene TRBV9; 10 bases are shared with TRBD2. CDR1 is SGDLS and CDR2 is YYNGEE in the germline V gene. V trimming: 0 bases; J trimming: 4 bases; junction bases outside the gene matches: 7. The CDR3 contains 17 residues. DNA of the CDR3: TGTGCCAGCAGCGTAGCGTCTGGAGCGGGAGGGTACAATGAGCAGTTCTTC. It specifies CASSVASGAGGYNEQFF.

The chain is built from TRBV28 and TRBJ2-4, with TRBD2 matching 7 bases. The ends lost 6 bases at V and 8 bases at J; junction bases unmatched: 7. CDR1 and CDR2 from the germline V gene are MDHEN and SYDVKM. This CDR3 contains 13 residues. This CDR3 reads CASSTPSGDIQYF. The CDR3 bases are TGTGCCAGCAGCACGCCTAGCGGCGACATTCAGTACTTC.

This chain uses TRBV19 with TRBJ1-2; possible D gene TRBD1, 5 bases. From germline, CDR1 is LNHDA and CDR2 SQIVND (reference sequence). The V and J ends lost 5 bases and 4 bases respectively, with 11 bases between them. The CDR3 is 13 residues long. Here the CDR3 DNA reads TGTGCCAGTAGTTCAGGGTTGAGCTATGGCTACACCTTC. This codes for CASSSGLSYGYTF.

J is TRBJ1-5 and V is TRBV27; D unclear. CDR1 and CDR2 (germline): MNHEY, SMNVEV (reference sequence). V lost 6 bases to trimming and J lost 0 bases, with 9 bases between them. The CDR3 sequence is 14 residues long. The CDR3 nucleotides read TGTGCCAGCAGCAGACTACATAGCAATCAGCCCCAGCATTTT. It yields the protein CASSRLHSNQPQHF.

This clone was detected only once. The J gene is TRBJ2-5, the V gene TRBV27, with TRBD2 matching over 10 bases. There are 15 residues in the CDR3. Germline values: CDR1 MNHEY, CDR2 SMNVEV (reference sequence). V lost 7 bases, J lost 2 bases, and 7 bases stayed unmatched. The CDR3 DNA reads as TGTGCCAGCACGGTAGCGGGAGGCGTTCAAGAGACCCAGTACTTC. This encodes CASTVAGGVQETQYF.

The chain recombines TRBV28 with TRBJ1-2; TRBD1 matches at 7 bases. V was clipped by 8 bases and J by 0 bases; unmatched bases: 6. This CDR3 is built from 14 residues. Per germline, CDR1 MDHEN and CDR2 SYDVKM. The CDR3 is CASGQALTNYGYTF. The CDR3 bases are TGTGCCAGCGGACAGGCCCTTACTAACTATGGCTACACCTTC.

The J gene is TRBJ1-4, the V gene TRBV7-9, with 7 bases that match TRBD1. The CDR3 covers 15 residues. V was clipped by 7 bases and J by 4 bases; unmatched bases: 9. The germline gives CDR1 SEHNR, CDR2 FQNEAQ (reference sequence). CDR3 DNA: TGTGCCAGCACCAATCAGGGACAGATTAATGAAAAACTGTTTTTT. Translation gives CASTNQGQINEKLFF.

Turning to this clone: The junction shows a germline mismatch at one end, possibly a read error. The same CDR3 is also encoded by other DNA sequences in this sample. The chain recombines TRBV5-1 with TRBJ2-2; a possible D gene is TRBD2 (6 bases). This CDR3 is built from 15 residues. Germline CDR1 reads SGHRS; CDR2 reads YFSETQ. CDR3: CASSLARGKAGELFF. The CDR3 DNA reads TGCGCCAGCAGCTTGGCCCGGGGGAAGGCCGGGGAGCTGTTTTTC. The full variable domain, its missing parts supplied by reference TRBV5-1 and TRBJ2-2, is KAGVTQTPRYLIKTRGQQVTLSCSPISGHRSVSWYQQTPGQGLQFLFEYFSETQRNKGNFPGRFSGRQFSNSRSEMNVSTLELGDSALYLCASSLARGKAGELFFGEGSRLTVL.

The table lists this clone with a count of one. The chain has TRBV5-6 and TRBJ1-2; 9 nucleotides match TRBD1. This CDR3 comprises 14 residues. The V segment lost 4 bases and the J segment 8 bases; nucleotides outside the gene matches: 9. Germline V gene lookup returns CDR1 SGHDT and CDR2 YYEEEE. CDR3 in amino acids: CASSEAGTGYGYTF. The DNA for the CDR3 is TGTGCCAGCAGCGAAGCCGGGACAGGGTACGGCTACACCTTC. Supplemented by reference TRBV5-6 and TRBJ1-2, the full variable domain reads DAGVTQSPTHLIKTRGQQVTLRCSPKSGHDTVSWYQQALGQGPQFIFQYYEEEERQRGNFPDRFSGHQFPNYSSELNVNALLLGDSALYLCASSEAGTGYGYTFGSGTRLTVV.

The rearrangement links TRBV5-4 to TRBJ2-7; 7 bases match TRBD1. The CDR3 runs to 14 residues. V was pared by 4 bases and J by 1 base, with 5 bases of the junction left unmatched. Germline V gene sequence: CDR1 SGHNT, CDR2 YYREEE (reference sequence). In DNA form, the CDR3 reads TGTGCCAGCAGCCTCCGGGGACAGTCCTACGAGCAGTACTTC. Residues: CASSLRGQSYEQYF.

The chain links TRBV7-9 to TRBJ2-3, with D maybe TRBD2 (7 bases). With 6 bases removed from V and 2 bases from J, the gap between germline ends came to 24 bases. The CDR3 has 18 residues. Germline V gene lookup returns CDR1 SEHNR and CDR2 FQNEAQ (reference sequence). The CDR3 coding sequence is TGTGCCAGCAGTAGAAAGCTCGGGGGGACAATCATCACAGATACGCAGTATTTT. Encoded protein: CASSRKLGGTIITDTQYF.

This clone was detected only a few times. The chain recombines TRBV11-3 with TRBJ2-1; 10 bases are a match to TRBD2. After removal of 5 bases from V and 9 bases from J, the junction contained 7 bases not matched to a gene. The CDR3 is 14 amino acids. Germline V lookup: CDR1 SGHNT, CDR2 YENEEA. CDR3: CASSPLAGAGEQFF. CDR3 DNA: TGTGCCAGCAGCCCCCTAGCGGGAGCCGGTGAGCAGTTCTTC.

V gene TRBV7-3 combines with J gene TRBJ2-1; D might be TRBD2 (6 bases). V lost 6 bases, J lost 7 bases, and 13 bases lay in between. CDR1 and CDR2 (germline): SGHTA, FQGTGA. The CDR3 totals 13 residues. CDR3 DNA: TGTGCCAGCAGTAGCGGTGAGAGGAATGAGCAGTTCTTC. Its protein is CASSSGERNEQFF.

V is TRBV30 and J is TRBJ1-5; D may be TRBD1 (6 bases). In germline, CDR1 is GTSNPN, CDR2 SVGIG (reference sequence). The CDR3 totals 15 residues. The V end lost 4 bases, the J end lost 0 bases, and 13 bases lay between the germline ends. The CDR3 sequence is CAWTHQGYSNQPQHF. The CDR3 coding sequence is TGTGCCTGGACCCACCAGGGGTATAGCAATCAGCCCCAGCATTTT.

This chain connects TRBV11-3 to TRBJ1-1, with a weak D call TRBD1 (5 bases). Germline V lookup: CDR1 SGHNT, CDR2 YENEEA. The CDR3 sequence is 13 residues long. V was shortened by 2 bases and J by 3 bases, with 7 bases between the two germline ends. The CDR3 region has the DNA TGTGCCAGCAGCTTACAGGGATACACTGAAGCTTTCTTT. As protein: CASSLQGYTEAFF.

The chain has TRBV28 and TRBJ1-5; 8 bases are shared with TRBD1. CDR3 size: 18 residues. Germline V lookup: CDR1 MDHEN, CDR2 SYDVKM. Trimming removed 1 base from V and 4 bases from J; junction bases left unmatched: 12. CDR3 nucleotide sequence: TGTGCCAGCAGTTTATTCCTAGGACAGGGCGCTTTTAATCAGCCCCAGCATTTT. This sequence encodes CASSLFLGQGAFNQPQHF.